The 29 T cell receptor beta chains listed next were all sequenced from one sample in a study of vaccination effects on CD4 cells after COVID-19. The repertoire was sequenced with immunoSEQ multiplex PCR; TCRdb's copy has only in-frame clones and lacks some. The repertoire holds around 66,000 clones, with 74% as singletons. Cultured cells yielded isolated CD4+ T cells after 10 days. Participants were vaccinated with two doses of either the BNT162b2 or mRNA-1273 vaccine. These TCRs' antigens remain unknown. The material was CD4+ T cells from PBMCs cultured without peptide, obtained after COVID-19 vaccination. The receptors were sampled from a human donor who received a COVID-19 vaccine.

This rearrangement joins TRBV6-5 to TRBJ1-2; a possible D gene is TRBD1 (5 bases). The CDR3 totals 12 residues. Germline lookup yields CDR1 MNHEY and CDR2 SVGAGI. Trimming shortened V by 7 bases and J by 4 bases, and 10 bases separated the two germline ends. The CDR3 DNA sequence: TGTGCCAGCACCGACAGTGGCTATGGCTACACCTTC. It codes for CASTDSGYGYTF.

The chain recombines TRBV7-9 with TRBJ1-3; D perhaps matches TRBD1 (5 bases). Trimming stripped 5 bases from V and 0 bases from J, with 14 bases between. Germline CDR1 is SEHNR and CDR2 is FQNEAQ (reference sequence). The CDR3 spans 16 residues. For the CDR3, the DNA is TGTGCCAGCAGCAAAGGTGGACAACTCTCTGGAAACACCATATATTTT. Translating it yields CASSKGGQLSGNTIYF.

This CDR3 reads CASSPRQAREDTQYF. The CDR3 DNA follows: TGCGCCAGCAGCCCCCGACAGGCCCGAGAGGATACGCAGTATTTT. V usage is TRBV5-1 and J usage is TRBJ2-3, with D possibly matching TRBD1 (6 bases). V was clipped by 4 bases and J by 6 bases, with 18 bases between them. Germline V gene lookup returns CDR1 SGHRS and CDR2 YFSETQ. The CDR3 totals 15 residues.

This clone was picked up a small number of times. V and J are TRBV29-1 and TRBJ1-2; D is perhaps TRBD1 (6 bases). Trimming took off 5 bases at V and 4 bases at J, with 17 bases between the two ends. The germline V gene encodes CDR1 SQVTM and CDR2 ANQGSEA. The CDR3 length is 14 residues. CDR3 sequence reads: CSVREGTGFYGYTF. DNA for the CDR3: TGCAGCGTTCGGGAGGGAACAGGGTTCTATGGCTACACCTTC.

V gene TRBV29-1 combines with J gene TRBJ2-4, with D maybe TRBD1 (6 bases). Trimming removed 4 bases from V and 3 bases from J, with 13 bases in between. The CDR3 has 14 residues. CDR1 is SQVTM, CDR2 ANQGSEA, per germline. Written as DNA, the CDR3 is TGCAGCGTTGGTAGGGGGTCAGGCAAAAACATTCAGTACTTC. This gives the protein CSVGRGSGKNIQYF.

V usage is TRBV5-1 and J usage is TRBJ2-5; no clear D gene. V shed 1 base and J shed 5 bases, with 12 bases lying between them. This CDR3 has 14 residues. The germline gives CDR1 SGHRS, CDR2 YFSETQ. CDR3 sequence: CASSLQVGGETQYF. CDR3 DNA sequence: TGCGCCAGCAGCTTGCAAGTGGGCGGCGAGACCCAGTACTTC.

The V gene is TRBV19, the J gene TRBJ1-1; no clear D gene. V gave up 1 base and J gave up 1 base, with 7 bases separating them. The CDR3 contains 14 residues. Looked up from germline, CDR1 is LNHDA and CDR2 is SQIVND (reference sequence). The CDR3 region has the DNA TGTGCCAGTAGTATAGTGGGCGGGAACACTGAAGCTTTCTTT. Residues: CASSIVGGNTEAFF.

CDR3 residues: CSVGVLAKNIQYF. The DNA of the CDR3 is TGCAGCGTTGGGGTCCTAGCCAAAAACATTCAGTACTTC. The chain has TRBV29-1 and TRBJ2-4, with D unresolved. Trimming pared 4 bases from V and 0 bases from J, leaving 7 bases between. The CDR3 is 13 amino acids. The V gene's germline CDR1 is SQVTM and CDR2 ANQGSEA.

DNA for the CDR3: TGTGCCAGCGGGCGGGTCCAAGAGACCCAGTACTTC. Its translation: CASGRVQETQYF. The J gene is TRBJ2-5, the V gene TRBV6-5; D may be TRBD2 (5 bases). The ends were cut back, 8 bases at V and 1 base at J, with 8 bases in the middle. Germline loops: CDR1 MNHEY, CDR2 SVGAGI. CDR3 size: 12 residues.

This clone was detected only a few times. The rearrangement links TRBV10-1 to TRBJ1-1; D is undetermined. V gave up 5 bases and J gave up 4 bases, with 11 bases separating them. CDR3 length: 13 amino acids. Germline CDR1 reads WNHNN; CDR2 reads SYGVQD (reference sequence). CDR3 amino acids: CASSTTDGTEAFF. CDR3 in DNA: TGCGCCAGCAGTACCACTGACGGCACTGAAGCTTTCTTT.

The rearrangement uses TRBV6-5 and TRBJ2-1; D is possibly TRBD2 (5 bases). Trimming pared 7 bases from V and 8 bases from J, leaving 9 bases between. The CDR3 sequence is 11 residues long. Germline V gives CDR1 MNHEY, CDR2 SVGAGI. CDR3 region: CASMGVDEQFF. In DNA form, the CDR3 reads TGTGCCAGCATGGGAGTAGATGAGCAGTTCTTC.

This sequence joins TRBV5-1 and TRBJ2-2, with D possibly TRBD2 on 6 matching bases. The germline gives CDR1 SGHRS, CDR2 YFSETQ. The CDR3 length is 14 residues. Trimming left V 1 base short and J 4 bases short, with 8 bases between. This chain's CDR3 is CASSLRRGTGELFF. The CDR3 coding sequence is TGCGCCAGCAGCTTGCGGAGGGGCACCGGGGAGCTGTTTTTT.

This clone was detected a few times. This chain joins TRBV19 and TRBJ2-2; 9 bases are a match to TRBD1. Germline V CDR1 and CDR2: LNHDA, SQIVND (reference sequence). The CDR3 consists of 15 residues. Losses at the gene ends were 4 bases for V and 4 bases for J; bases not matched to a gene: 4. The CDR3, as DNA: TGTGCCAGTAGTAGGACAGGGGCGTTCACCGGGGAGCTGTTTTTT. Amino acids: CASSRTGAFTGELFF.

V usage is TRBV19 and J usage is TRBJ1-5, with D hard to call. Trimming stripped 7 bases from V and 0 bases from J, with 13 bases between. From germline, CDR1 is LNHDA and CDR2 SQIVND (reference sequence). The CDR3 sequence is 15 residues long. As DNA, the CDR3 is TGTGCCAGTACCCGGACCATTGGTAGCAATCAGCCCCAGCATTTT. This codes for CASTRTIGSNQPQHF.

The chain has TRBV11-2 and TRBJ1-3; the match to TRBD1 covers 8 bases. V lost 2 bases to trimming and J lost 4 bases; unmatched junction nucleotides: 13. The CDR3 length is 18 residues. Germline assignment: CDR1 SGHAT and CDR2 FQNNGV. The CDR3 protein is CASSLKQGESSSGNTIYF. As DNA, the CDR3 is TGTGCCAGCAGCTTAAAACAGGGGGAGTCTTCGTCCGGAAACACCATATATTTT.

The chain uses TRBV19 and TRBJ2-3; D not certain. Germline CDR1 is LNHDA and CDR2 is SQIVND (reference sequence). This CDR3 contains 14 residues. V was clipped by 4 bases and J by 0 bases, with 8 bases between them. The CDR3 DNA reads TGTGCCAGTAGTACGTCAACTAGCACAGATACGCAGTATTTT. Its translation is CASSTSTSTDTQYF. The full variable domain, with the rest looked up from reference TRBV19 and TRBJ2-3, is DGGITQSPKYLFRKEGQNVTLSCEQNLNHDAMYWYRQDPGQGLRLIYYSQIVNDFQKGDIAEGYSVSREKKESFPLTVTSAQKNPTAFYLCASSTSTSTDTQYFGPGTRLTVL.

This chain joins TRBV20-1 and TRBJ2-7; 8 bases match TRBD1. The CDR3 spans 11 residues. V lost 6 bases and J lost 6; bases outside the gene matches: 4. In germline, CDR1 is DFQATT, CDR2 SNEGSKA (reference sequence). CDR3 nucleotides: TGCAGTGCGAACGACAGGGGCGAGCAGTACGTC. As protein: CSANDRGEQYV.

This clone has more than one count but fewer than ten. The chain combines TRBV3-1 (or the pseudogene TRBV3-2) with TRBJ1-3; D is unclear. This CDR3 spans 15 amino acids. Germline CDR1 and CDR2: LGHDT and YNNKEL (reference sequence). Trimming pared 2 bases from V and 1 base from J, leaving 9 bases between. CDR3 amino acids: CASSQYANSGNTIYF. CDR3 DNA sequence: TGTGCCAGCAGCCAATATGCGAATTCTGGAAACACCATATATTTT.

This clone was recorded only once. The chain has TRBV5-6 and TRBJ1-3; no definite D call. The germline V and J ends were trimmed by 2 bases and 4 bases, with 4 bases remaining between them. This CDR3 spans 12 amino acids. Germline assignment: CDR1 SGHDT and CDR2 YYEEEE. Written as DNA, the CDR3 is TGTGCCAGCAGCTTCTTAGGAAACACCATATATTTT. Its protein product is CASSFLGNTIYF.

In its sample, this clone was seen a few times. The V gene is TRBV3-1 (or the pseudogene TRBV3-2), the J gene TRBJ1-2; 7 bases are a match to TRBD1. With V trimmed by 4 bases and J by 8 bases, 13 bases remained unmatched. Germline V gives CDR1 LGHDT, CDR2 YNNKEL (reference sequence). The CDR3 runs to 15 residues. The CDR3 protein is CASSPGTDPYRGYTF. CDR3 bases: TGTGCCAGCAGCCCGGGGACAGACCCCTATCGGGGCTACACCTTC.

This clone occurred a few times. The gene calls are TRBV6-4 and TRBJ2-7; 12 bases match TRBD2. The junction had 14 bases not matched to a gene; V was cut back by 0 bases and J by 5 bases. CDR1 and CDR2 (germline): MRHNA, SNTAGT. The CDR3 totals 19 residues. The CDR3 DNA follows: TGTGCCAGCAGTGACTCGAATCTAGCGGGGGGGCCTAAAAGACACGAGCAGTACGTC. This encodes CASSDSNLAGGPKRHEQYV.

This clone showed up just a few times. This chain connects TRBV2 to TRBJ1-5, with D uncertain. The germline V and J ends were trimmed by 1 base and 3 bases, with 4 bases remaining between them. The germline V gene encodes CDR1 SNHLY and CDR2 FYNNEI. The CDR3 spans 13 residues. The CDR3, as DNA: TGTGCCAGCAGTGAAGATCACAATCAGCCCCAGCATTTT. Translating it yields CASSEDHNQPQHF.

The V and J genes are TRBV18 and TRBJ1-2; no clear D. The CDR3 has 15 amino acids. The V gene's germline CDR1 is KGHSH and CDR2 LQKENI. Trimming shortened V by 0 bases and J by 4 bases, and 12 bases separated the two germline ends. The CDR3 sequence is CASSPPSAVGYGYTF. CDR3 sequence (DNA): TGTGCCAGCTCACCACCCTCGGCCGTTGGCTATGGCTACACCTTC. The whole variable domain, filled in from reference TRBV18 and TRBJ1-2, reads NAGVMQNPRHLVRRRGQEARLRCSPMKGHSHVYWYRQLPEEGLKFMVYLQKENIIDESGMPKERFSAEFPKEGPSILRIQQVVRGDSAAYFCASSPPSAVGYGYTFGSGTRLTVV.

The chain couples TRBV4-3 to TRBJ2-5, with TRBD1 matching 7 bases. This CDR3 region has 15 residues. The V gene end was trimmed by 1 base and the J gene end by 5 bases; junction bases not matched to a gene: 7. CDR1 and CDR2 from the germline V gene are LGHNA and YSLEER. The CDR3 sequence: CASSQAGTAIETQYF. The CDR3 DNA sequence: TGCGCCAGCAGCCAAGCCGGGACAGCTATCGAGACCCAGTACTTC.

The chain is built from TRBV19 and TRBJ1-6; the D gene is possibly TRBD1 (6 bases). V gave up 4 bases and J gave up 10 bases, with 20 bases separating them. The CDR3 contains 16 residues. CDR1 LNHDA and CDR2 SQIVND come from the germline V gene (reference sequence). The CDR3: CASSRRGRGLDSPLHF. CDR3 nucleotide sequence: TGTGCCAGTAGTAGAAGGGGCAGGGGTCTTGACTCACCCCTCCACTTT.

This chain links TRBV7-2 with TRBJ1-4; D is unresolved. The V end lost 2 bases, the J end lost 3 bases, and 7 bases lay between the germline ends. The CDR3 spans 14 residues. CDR1 is SGHTA and CDR2 is FQGNSA in the germline V gene. DNA of the CDR3: TGTGCCAGCAGCTTACAGTCAGCTAATGAAAAACTGTTTTTT. Translated: CASSLQSANEKLFF. Supplemented by reference TRBV7-2 and TRBJ1-4, the full variable domain reads GAGVSQSPSNKVTEKGKDVELRCDPISGHTALYWYRQSLGQGLEFLIYFQGNSAPDKSGLPSDRFSAERTGGSVSTLTIQRTQQEDSAVYLCASSLQSANEKLFFGSGTQLSVL.

This clone was recorded a few times. V and J are TRBV7-8 and TRBJ1-3; tentatively, D is TRBD1 (5 bases). Deletions cut 3 bases from V and 0 bases from J, with 6 bases between. Germline CDR1 SGHVS, CDR2 FQNEAQ. This CDR3 comprises 14 residues. The CDR3 loop reads CASSFDSSGNTIYF. CDR3 coding DNA: TGTGCCAGCAGCTTCGACAGCTCTGGAAACACCATATATTTT.

V usage is TRBV7-2 and J usage is TRBJ1-1; a weak D match, TRBD1 (5 bases). The V gene lost 4 bases and the J gene lost 3 bases, with 24 bases spanning the gap. The CDR3 is 18 residues long. The V gene's germline CDR1 is SGHTA and CDR2 FQGNSA. The chain's CDR3 is CASSSKKTREYSDTEAFF. For the CDR3, the DNA is TGTGCCAGCAGCTCCAAAAAGACCAGGGAGTATAGTGACACTGAAGCTTTCTTT.

In this sample, this clone turned up a few times. The chain's CDR3 is CASSQVAGGIFVSNQPQHF. DNA for the CDR3: TGCGCCAGCAGCCAAGTTGCAGGGGGCATTTTTGTTAGCAATCAGCCCCAGCATTTT. The chain carries TRBV4-1 and TRBJ1-5, with 8 bases aligning to TRBD1. V was clipped by 1 base and J by 0 bases; unmatched bases: 11. From germline, CDR1 is MGHRA and CDR2 YSYEKL. CDR3 length: 19 residues.